This passage covers 25 T cell receptor beta chains from one sample sequenced in a study of T cells in Graves' hyperthyroidism and ophthalmopathy. Regions amplified from RNA transcripts were the TCR beta CDR3 regions. Using the HTBI primer set, a first-round RT-PCR was run on the TCR CDR3. One entry per CDR3 protein results from TCRdb running MiXCR on the multiplex PCR reads. The data show around 300,000 distinct CDR3 sequences, with about an eighth seen just once and approximately 35% held by the top ten. The sample consisted of blood. These receptors were taken from a woman aged 40-49 years with Graves' ophthalmopathy.

The sample holds many counts of this clonotype. The chain links TRBV12-3 or TRBV12-4 to TRBJ1-3; 9 nucleotides align to TRBD1. V trimming: 0 bases; J trimming: 4 bases; junction bases outside the gene matches: 10. The CDR3 has 18 residues. The CDR3 loop reads CASSLAAHRGRLGNTIYF. CDR3 coding DNA: TGTGCCAGCAGTTTAGCCGCCCACAGGGGGCGGTTGGGAAACACCATATATTTT.

A few counts support this clonotype. This chain uses TRBV18 with TRBJ2-7; D possibly corresponds to TRBD1 (5 bases). The germline V gene has CDR1 KGHSH and CDR2 LQKENI. Trimming stripped 4 bases from V and 2 bases from J, with 12 bases between. The CDR3 has 14 residues. The CDR3 region is CASSRSQVAYEQYF. The CDR3 region has the DNA TGTGCCAGCTCACGGTCACAGGTCGCCTACGAGCAGTACTTC.

The rearrangement uses TRBV4-1 and TRBJ1-2, with 9 bases aligning to TRBD1. Germline trimming cut 4 bases from V and 10 bases from J; bases unmatched to any gene: 10. Looked up from germline, CDR1 is MGHRA and CDR2 is YSYEKL. The length of the CDR3 is 14 residues. CDR3 nucleotides: TGCGCCAGCAGCCCCCTCCCGGGACAGGGTTTCTACACCTTC. As protein: CASSPLPGQGFYTF.

This clonotype was detected ten times or more. This chain connects TRBV28 to TRBJ1-5; 12 positions agree with TRBD1. Trimming at V came to 5 bases and at J to 7 bases, leaving 18 bases not matched to a gene. The CDR3 is made up of 19 amino acids. Germline CDR1 is MDHEN and CDR2 is SYDVKM. The CDR3 sequence: CASSGWDRGRVGIDQPQHF. Here the CDR3 DNA reads TGTGCCAGCAGTGGATGGGACAGGGGGCGAGTAGGTATTGACCAGCCCCAGCATTTT.

The table lists this clonotype with many counts. V gene TRBV2 combines with J gene TRBJ1-6; 8 nucleotides match TRBD1. CDR1 and CDR2 from the germline V gene are SNHLY and FYNNEI. The ends lost 6 bases at V and 4 bases at J; junction bases unmatched: 8. This CDR3 spans 16 amino acids. The CDR3 coding sequence is TGTGCCAGCAGCGACAGGGGCCCTGCGTATAATTCACCCCTCCACTTT. As protein: CASSDRGPAYNSPLHF.

Ten or more counts support this clonotype. V usage is TRBV29-1 and J usage is TRBJ2-5; tentatively, D is TRBD2 (6 bases). The CDR3 contains 12 residues. Germline values: CDR1 SQVTM, CDR2 ANQGSEA. V lost 5 bases to trimming and J lost 5 bases, with 12 bases between them. The CDR3 reads CSVFLGGETQYF. CDR3 coding DNA: TGCAGCGTTTTTTTAGGAGGGGAGACCCAGTACTTC.

The CDR3 coding sequence is TGTGCCACCAGTGATCAAGACAGGGGTGGGCATGGCTACACCTTC. It codes for CATSDQDRGGHGYTF. The chain combines TRBV24-1 with TRBJ1-2; TRBD1 matches 8 bases. With V trimmed by 3 bases and J by 6 bases, 8 bases remained unmatched. The length of the CDR3 is 15 residues. Germline V CDR1 and CDR2: KGHDR, SFDVKD.

This clonotype was recorded at least ten times. This chain joins TRBV10-2 and TRBJ2-6; TRBD2 aligns across 10 bases. Germline loops: CDR1 WSHSY, CDR2 SAAADI. The CDR3 has 15 amino acids. Germline trimming cut 8 bases from V and 4 bases from J; bases unmatched to any gene: 5. The CDR3 DNA reads TGCGCCAGCGGGGGACTAGCGACCGGGGCCAACGTCCTGACTTTC. It yields the protein CASGGLATGANVLTF.

Only a few counts were recorded for this clonotype. The chain links TRBV20-1 to TRBJ1-6; 10 nucleotides line up with TRBD1. V lost 7 bases to trimming and J lost 10 bases; unmatched junction nucleotides: 16. The length of the CDR3 is 16 residues. Per germline, CDR1 DFQATT and CDR2 SNEGSKA (reference sequence). In DNA form, the CDR3 reads TGCAGTGTTACCCGTGGGACAGGGGCGGTAGGATCACCCCTCCACTTT. It specifies CSVTRGTGAVGSPLHF.

This clonotype was detected many times. The chain couples TRBV6-1 to TRBJ2-5; 10 bases are a match to TRBD1. This CDR3 is 14 amino acids long. Germline V gives CDR1 MNHNS, CDR2 SASEGT. The J segment lost 5 bases and the V segment lost 5 bases, leaving 5 bases of the junction unmatched. This CDR3 reads CASSQGQGTETQYF. CDR3 nucleotides: TGTGCCAGCAGTCAGGGACAGGGGACGGAGACCCAGTACTTC.

This clonotype has a count of ten or more. V is TRBV29-1 and J is TRBJ1-2; D remains ambiguous. The germline V and J ends were trimmed by 3 bases and 1 base, with 9 bases remaining between them. The germline CDR1 and CDR2 sequences are SQVTM and ANQGSEA. The CDR3 sequence is 13 residues long. The CDR3 here is CSVDPQSNYGYTF. The CDR3 region has the DNA TGCAGCGTTGATCCGCAGAGTAACTATGGCTACACCTTC.

This clonotype was recorded many times. J is TRBJ2-1 and V is TRBV7-9; TRBD2 aligns across 12 bases. J gave up 9 bases and V 6 bases, and 9 bases lay outside the gene matches. This CDR3 is 15 amino acids long. CDR1 is SEHNR and CDR2 is FQNEAQ in the germline V gene (reference sequence). Written as DNA, the CDR3 is TGTGCCAGCAGTCCCGGGACTAGCGGGTTGATTGAGCAGTTCTTC. Translated: CASSPGTSGLIEQFF.

The chain uses TRBV27 and TRBJ1-6; D unresolved. The length of the CDR3 is 15 residues. The germline V gene encodes CDR1 MNHEY and CDR2 SMNVEV (reference sequence). V shed 5 bases and J shed 2 bases, with 10 bases lying between them. CDR3 sequence: CASSTRATYNSPLHF. The CDR3 bases are TGTGCCAGCAGTACCCGGGCTACCTATAATTCACCCCTCCACTTT.

This chain joins TRBV7-2 and TRBJ1-5, with 12 bases aligning to TRBD1. V lost 3 bases and J lost 6; bases outside the gene matches: 9. Germline CDR1 is SGHTA and CDR2 is FQGNSA. The CDR3 extends over 17 amino acids. The CDR3 loop is CASSFFGTGGLGQPQHF. DNA of the CDR3: TGTGCCAGCAGCTTCTTCGGGACAGGGGGCTTAGGTCAGCCCCAGCATTTT.

This clonotype was detected many times. The chain carries TRBV27 and TRBJ2-1, with TRBD1 identical over 9 bases. V dropped 5 bases and J dropped 6; count of bases not matched to a gene: 8. This CDR3 comprises 15 residues. In germline, CDR1 is MNHEY, CDR2 SMNVEV (reference sequence). The CDR3 region has the DNA TGTGCCAGCAGTCGAAGGACAGGGGTGGGCAATGAGCAGTTCTTC. Translating gives CASSRRTGVGNEQFF.

Ten or more counts support this clonotype. The chain carries TRBV28 and TRBJ2-2; 9 bases match TRBD2. From germline, CDR1 is MDHEN and CDR2 SYDVKM. The CDR3 is 17 residues long. After removal of 3 bases from V and 4 bases from J, the junction contained 9 bases not matched to a gene. The CDR3 DNA is TGTGCCAGCAGTTTTTGGGGTAGCGGGAGAAGCACCGGGGAGCTGTTTTTT. Translated: CASSFWGSGRSTGELFF.

The V call is TRBV4-1, the J call TRBJ2-1; weak D call: TRBD1 (6 bases). Germline loops: CDR1 MGHRA, CDR2 YSYEKL. This CDR3 spans 15 amino acids. V was shortened by 0 bases and J by 9 bases, with 15 bases between the two germline ends. The CDR3 is CASSQDRVRGREQFF. The CDR3 region has the DNA TGCGCCAGCAGCCAAGATCGCGTCAGGGGACGTGAGCAGTTCTTC.

The V and J genes are TRBV11-2 and TRBJ2-1; D may match TRBD1 or TRBD2 (5 bases each). The germline CDR1 and CDR2 sequences are SGHAT and FQNNGV. V was shortened by 5 bases and J by 10 bases, with 18 bases between the two germline ends. The CDR3 spans 14 residues. CDR3 residues: CASSPIRGWDEQFF. CDR3 nucleotide sequence: TGTGCCAGCAGCCCCATTCGGGGTTGGGACGAGCAGTTCTTC.

The chain joins TRBV6-5 to TRBJ2-1; D not resolved. The ends were cut back, 0 bases at V and 7 bases at J, with 7 bases in the middle. The germline V gene has CDR1 MNHEY and CDR2 SVGAGI. The CDR3 contains 13 residues. This CDR3 reads CASSYSLGNEQFF. CDR3 nucleotides: TGTGCCAGCAGTTACTCGCTCGGAAATGAGCAGTTCTTC.

This clonotype has a count of ten or more. The chain is built from TRBV20-1 and TRBJ1-1; D is unresolved. The CDR3 is 14 residues long. Trimming took off 3 bases at V and 1 base at J, with 12 bases between the two ends. Germline assignment: CDR1 DFQATT and CDR2 SNEGSKA (reference sequence). The DNA of the CDR3 is TGCAGTGCTAGGGATACATCAGGGAACACTGAAGCTTTCTTT. It codes for CSARDTSGNTEAFF.

This clonotype was recorded at least ten times. V and J are TRBV27 and TRBJ2-1, with 11 bases matching TRBD2. The CDR3 loop spans 15 amino acids. Germline values: CDR1 MNHEY, CDR2 SMNVEV (reference sequence). With 4 bases clipped from V and 6 bases from J, the junction kept 5 bases outside the gene matches. The CDR3: CASSSYSGGGNEQFF. DNA of the CDR3: TGTGCCAGCAGTTCATATAGCGGGGGGGGCAATGAGCAGTTCTTC.

As to this clonotype: A much larger clone is a single base away; this may be a read error. The V call is TRBV2, the J call TRBJ1-2; D uncertain. Trimming took 3 bases from V and 8 from J, leaving 16 bases between them. The germline V gene encodes CDR1 SNHLY and CDR2 FYNNEI. The CDR3 covers 14 residues. The CDR3 DNA follows: TGTGCCAGCAGTGAGAGAGCTATCCTGAACGGCTACACCTTC. Its protein product is CASSERAILNGYTF.

As regards this clonotype: A much bigger clone sits one base away, suggesting this may be a read error. This chain joins TRBV3-1 and TRBJ1-1, with 7 nucleotides matching TRBD1. Germline CDR1 LGHDT, CDR2 YNNKEL (reference sequence). The CDR3 contains 15 residues. CDR3 sequence (DNA): TGTGTCAGCAGCCAATCGAATAAACGACAGGGCAAAGCTTTCTTT. Translating gives CVSSQSNKRQGKAFF.

This clonotype was seen at least ten times. The genes are TRBV11-2 and TRBJ2-7; maybe TRBD2 (6 bases). This CDR3 contains 16 residues. Germline V gene data show CDR1 as SGHAT and CDR2 as FQNNGV. V lost 6 bases to trimming and J lost 4 bases, with 22 bases between them. The CDR3 sequence: CASRGSGRRRDYEQYF. The CDR3 nucleotides read TGTGCCAGCAGAGGGTCGGGTAGGAGGCGGGATTACGAGCAGTACTTC.

This clonotype showed up many times. J is TRBJ2-3 and V is TRBV7-9, with 7 bases that match TRBD2. V trimming: 0 bases; J trimming: 1 base; junction bases outside the gene matches: 1. The germline V gene encodes CDR1 SEHNR and CDR2 FQNEAQ (reference sequence). CDR3 length: 15 amino acids. The CDR3 loop reads CASSLAAGGTDTQYF. Written as DNA, the CDR3 is TGTGCCAGCAGCTTAGCGGCGGGGGGCACAGATACGCAGTATTTT.